The 11 T cell receptor beta chains in this list originate from one sample, sequenced in a study of blood T cell repertoires in COVID-19. Produced via immunoSEQ multiplex PCR; TCRdb's table is partial and in-frame only. The sample contains some 200,000 clones, 65% to 90% of which appear only once. Sequenced sample: peripheral blood. The receptors here all came from a man over 45 with active or convalescent COVID-19.

Ten or more counts support this clone. The rearrangement joins TRBV11-2 to TRBJ1-4; 10 bases map to TRBD1. The CDR3 has 14 residues. With V trimmed by 6 bases and J by 8 bases, 6 bases remained unmatched. CDR1 and CDR2 (germline): SGHAT, FQNNGV. The CDR3 protein is CASREGQGLEKLFF. CDR3 in DNA: TGTGCCAGCAGGGAGGGACAGGGGCTGGAAAAACTGTTTTTT.

A single count supports this clone. CDR3 sequence (DNA): TGTGCCAGCAGCTTGTCGGGCAATCAGCCCCAGCATTTT. It encodes CASSLSGNQPQHF. The chain uses TRBV7-2 and TRBJ1-5; no clear D. The germline V gene has CDR1 SGHTA and CDR2 FQGNSA. Trimming stripped 3 bases from V and 2 bases from J, with 5 bases between. The CDR3 spans 13 residues. Full variable domain (rest looked up from reference TRBV7-2 and TRBJ1-5): GAGVSQSPSNKVTEKGKDVELRCDPISGHTALYWYRQSLGQGLEFLIYFQGNSAPDKSGLPSDRFSAERTGGSVSTLTIQRTQQEDSAVYLCASSLSGNQPQHFGDGTRLSIL.

The V and J genes are TRBV27 and TRBJ1-2, with a possible D match to TRBD1 (6 bases). CDR1 and CDR2 from the germline V gene are MNHEY and SMNVEV (reference sequence). V dropped 6 bases and J dropped 1 base, with 15 bases sitting between them. The CDR3 covers 15 residues. The CDR3 DNA reads as TGTGCCAGCAGGCCCACGGGACACCTTAACTATGGCTACACCTTC. It encodes CASRPTGHLNYGYTF.

The rearrangement joins TRBV3-1 (or the pseudogene TRBV3-2) to TRBJ2-2; 11 nucleotides agree with TRBD2. The CDR3 contains 16 residues. Trimming cost V 5 bases and J 6 bases; bases outside gene matches: 8. CDR1 is LGHDT and CDR2 is YNNKEL in the germline V gene (reference sequence). The chain's CDR3 is CASSSGGTSGAGELFF. The CDR3 nucleotides read TGTGCCAGCAGCTCCGGAGGGACTAGCGGTGCCGGGGAGCTGTTTTTT.

The CDR3 bases are TGTGCCAGCAGCTTAGTGGTTGGCAGGGGCCACGAGCAGTACTTC. Amino acid sequence: CASSLVVGRGHEQYF. J is TRBJ2-7 and V is TRBV7-8; weak D call: TRBD1 (6 bases). Trimming took 1 base from V and 5 from J, leaving 15 bases between them. CDR3 length equals 15 residues. The V gene's germline CDR1 is SGHVS and CDR2 FQNEAQ.

This rearrangement joins TRBV15 to TRBJ2-7; D might be TRBD2 (6 bases). Looked up from germline, CDR1 is LNHNV and CDR2 is YYDKDF (reference sequence). CDR3 size: 13 residues. V was cut by 5 bases and J by 6 bases, with 14 bases left in between. The CDR3 region is CATSARLEGEQYV. The CDR3 DNA reads as TGTGCCACCAGCGCCCGGTTGGAGGGCGAGCAGTACGTC.

V and J are TRBV6-6 and TRBJ1-4; 7 positions agree with TRBD1. CDR1 and CDR2 (germline): MNHNY, SVGAGI (reference sequence). CDR3 length: 15 residues. The trim removed 6 bases at V and 5 bases at J, leaving 9 bases unmatched. CDR3 coding DNA: TGTGCCAGCAGGAGAAGACAGGGTCAGAATGAAAAACTGTTTTTT. Its translation: CASRRRQGQNEKLFF.

The chain has TRBV27 and TRBJ2-7; D is possibly TRBD2 (5 bases). The V end lost 0 bases, the J end lost 3 bases, and 9 bases lay between the germline ends. Looked up from germline, CDR1 is MNHEY and CDR2 is SMNVEV (reference sequence). The CDR3 is 14 amino acids. The DNA of the CDR3 is TGTGCCAGCAGTTTATCCGGGGTAGGCTACGAGCAGTACTTC. Amino acid sequence: CASSLSGVGYEQYF.

The rearrangement links TRBV28 to TRBJ2-4; 14 bases are a match to TRBD2. This CDR3 comprises 18 residues. After removal of 2 bases from V and 3 bases from J, the junction contained 6 bases not matched to a gene. Germline loops: CDR1 MDHEN, CDR2 SYDVKM. The CDR3 sequence is CASSLGTSGSKGKNIQYF. The CDR3 nucleotides read TGTGCCAGCAGTTTAGGGACTAGCGGGAGTAAAGGCAAAAACATTCAGTACTTC.

V is TRBV28 and J is TRBJ1-2, with 9 bases matching TRBD1. The ends lost 6 bases at V and 1 base at J; junction bases unmatched: 9. The CDR3 consists of 16 residues. Germline CDR1 MDHEN, CDR2 SYDVKM. For the CDR3, the DNA is TGTGCCAGCAGACCAAATCGACAGGGGGGTAACTATGGCTACACCTTC. This gives the protein CASRPNRQGGNYGYTF.

As regards this clone: Sequence at one end of the junction differs from germline and may be a read error. The chain employs TRBV24-1 and TRBJ1-1, with D maybe TRBD1 (5 bases). The germline gives CDR1 KGHDR, CDR2 SFDVKD. This CDR3 has 14 residues. As DNA, the CDR3 is TGTGCCACCAGTGAAACGGGGGGGAACTCTGAAGCTTTCTTT. As protein: CATSETGGNSEAFF.